This TCR beta chain was identified during a study of OX40 agonist ivuxolimab in advanced cancers. Study outcomes and limitations: There were also nonresponders showing low normalized T-cell clonal expansion.

Using immunoSEQ multiplex PCR, the repertoire was profiled, and TCRdb retains in-frame clones only, with some absent. In the table there are some 62,000 clones, roughly 80% of which are singletons. CDR1 and CDR2 (germline): SGHVS, FQNEAQ. Germline trimming cut 5 bases from V and 4 bases from J; bases unmatched to any gene: 6. The CDR3 sequence is 15 residues long. With respect to this clone: Its antigen is not known.

The receptor was isolated from an adult with an advanced solid tumor such as melanoma, head and neck, liver or kidney cancer. The rearrangement joins TRBV7-8 to TRBJ1-3; 9 positions agree with TRBD1. Sequenced material: CD4+ or CD8+ T cells sorted from blood, taken in a trial of the OX40 agonist ivuxolimab. Here the CDR3 reads CASSPTGGVGNTIYF. The CDR3 nucleotides read TGTGCCAGCAGCCCAACAGGGGGCGTAGGAAACACCATATATTTT.